These T cell receptor beta chains were read from a single sample in a study of shared clonotypes between healthy human individuals. Profiling relied on immunoSEQ multiplex PCR, and the TCRdb table lists in-frame clones only, not all of them. This sample has roughly 530,000 clones, with 90% to 97% found just once. Sample: naive CD4+ T cells sorted from blood. All receptors derive from a woman aged 30 to 39 in good health. Each CDR3 is given with its conserved first and last residue. The D gene is left open where the match is weak.

d_gene: NA
v_gene: TRBV5-1
j_gene: TRBJ2-7
CDR3aa: CASSLGRARGHYEQYF

d_gene: NA
v_gene: TRBV10-3
j_gene: TRBJ1-1
CDR3aa: CAISESGGSGTEAFF

d_gene: TRBD2
v_gene: TRBV11-3
j_gene: TRBJ2-1
CDR3aa: CASSKGTSGTHNEQFF

d_gene: NA
v_gene: TRBV11-2
j_gene: TRBJ2-5
CDR3aa: CASSLAWSQETQYF

d_gene: NA
v_gene: TRBV19
j_gene: TRBJ1-1
CDR3aa: CASSIPPALLVNTEAFF

d_gene: NA
v_gene: TRBV7-9
j_gene: TRBJ2-5
CDR3aa: CASSFGTSGETQYF

d_gene: NA
v_gene: TRBV7-7
j_gene: TRBJ2-1
CDR3aa: CASSLGGGTHEQFF

d_gene: NA
v_gene: TRBV2
j_gene: TRBJ2-2
CDR3aa: CASSEGAANTGELFF

d_gene: TRBD2
v_gene: TRBV9
j_gene: TRBJ2-1
CDR3aa: CASSLGTSSWDEQFF

d_gene: TRBD1
v_gene: TRBV2
j_gene: TRBJ1-5
CDR3aa: CASRGQAGQPQHF

d_gene: NA
v_gene: TRBV9
j_gene: TRBJ2-3
CDR3aa: CASSVKGPPTDTQYF

d_gene: NA
v_gene: TRBV4-1
j_gene: TRBJ2-1
CDR3aa: CASSQPDRDYYNEQFF

d_gene: NA
v_gene: TRBV9
j_gene: TRBJ2-2
CDR3aa: CASSPAVTNTGELFF

d_gene: TRBD1
v_gene: TRBV7-9
j_gene: NA
CDR3aa: CASSHETGGNEQYF

d_gene: NA
v_gene: TRBV28
j_gene: TRBJ1-3
CDR3aa: CASSLEGIPGNTIYF

d_gene: NA
v_gene: TRBV19
j_gene: TRBJ2-2
CDR3aa: CASSMGANTGELFF

d_gene: TRBD2
v_gene: TRBV28
j_gene: NA
CDR3aa: CATRPTSGPSYEQYF

d_gene: TRBD2
v_gene: TRBV30
j_gene: TRBJ2-3
CDR3aa: CAWSATRTSGSVDTQYF

d_gene: NA
v_gene: TRBV6-1
j_gene: TRBJ1-1
CDR3aa: CASSLSGTEAFF

d_gene: NA
v_gene: TRBV5-8
j_gene: TRBJ2-3
CDR3aa: CASSRVLWSRQYTSTDTQYF

d_gene: TRBD1
v_gene: TRBV28
j_gene: TRBJ1-4
CDR3aa: CASRPGQGLVISEKLFF

d_gene: NA
v_gene: TRBV7-9
j_gene: TRBJ1-1
CDR3aa: CASSFNRGLNTEAFF

d_gene: NA
v_gene: TRBV6-5
j_gene: TRBJ2-5
CDR3aa: CASVGGFHQETQYF

d_gene: NA
v_gene: TRBV6-1
j_gene: TRBJ2-7
CDR3aa: CASSEGRSSYEQYF

d_gene: NA
v_gene: TRBV28
j_gene: TRBJ2-7
CDR3aa: CASSSIGRRSSYEQYF

d_gene: NA
v_gene: TRBV7-2
j_gene: TRBJ1-1
CDR3aa: CASSRRVLSGTEAFF

d_gene: NA
v_gene: TRBV28
j_gene: TRBJ1-2
CDR3aa: CASTLGRNYGYTF

d_gene: NA
v_gene: TRBV5-4
j_gene: TRBJ2-3
CDR3aa: CASSLAAKTDTQYF

d_gene: TRBD2
v_gene: TRBV6-5
j_gene: TRBJ2-5
CDR3aa: CASSSTSGHQETQYF

d_gene: NA
v_gene: TRBV6-1
j_gene: TRBJ1-5
CDR3aa: CASSGWDQPQHF

d_gene: NA
v_gene: TRBV28
j_gene: TRBJ1-2
CDR3aa: CASIHGTDYGYTF

d_gene: NA
v_gene: TRBV11-2
j_gene: TRBJ2-7
CDR3aa: CASSFQPGLGGSYEQYF

d_gene: NA
v_gene: TRBV18
j_gene: TRBJ2-2
CDR3aa: CASSPGLHTGELFF

d_gene: NA
v_gene: TRBV18
j_gene: TRBJ2-5
CDR3aa: CASSPPSEGGETQYF

d_gene: TRBD1
v_gene: TRBV29-1
j_gene: TRBJ1-2
CDR3aa: CSVERQGLNGYTF

d_gene: TRBD2
v_gene: TRBV7-2
j_gene: TRBJ2-1
CDR3aa: CASSKPRLAVEGSYNEQFF

d_gene: TRBD1
v_gene: TRBV6-6
j_gene: TRBJ2-7
CDR3aa: CASTPGQGSYEQYF

d_gene: NA
v_gene: TRBV18
j_gene: TRBJ2-3
CDR3aa: CASSLTPTDTQYF

d_gene: TRBD1
v_gene: TRBV6-6
j_gene: TRBJ1-5
CDR3aa: CASSTDRGSNQPQHF

d_gene: TRBD1
v_gene: TRBV2
j_gene: TRBJ1-5
CDR3aa: CASSGGTGGQPQHF

d_gene: TRBD1
v_gene: TRBV28
j_gene: TRBJ2-7
CDR3aa: CASSFGTGGGEQYF

d_gene: NA
v_gene: TRBV28
j_gene: TRBJ1-1
CDR3aa: CASGHGANTEAFF

d_gene: TRBD1
v_gene: TRBV7-9
j_gene: TRBJ2-3
CDR3aa: CASSWQQGSSTDTQYF

d_gene: TRBD1
v_gene: TRBV7-2
j_gene: NA
CDR3aa: CASSLVGQGNYEQYF

d_gene: TRBD2
v_gene: TRBV28
j_gene: TRBJ2-7
CDR3aa: CASSGLAGARSSYEQYF

d_gene: TRBD2
v_gene: TRBV9
j_gene: NA
CDR3aa: CASAGTSSYEQYF

d_gene: NA
v_gene: TRBV2
j_gene: TRBJ1-5
CDR3aa: CASSRAGYSNQPQHF

d_gene: NA
v_gene: TRBV19
j_gene: TRBJ2-5
CDR3aa: CASSPNSQETQYF

d_gene: TRBD2
v_gene: TRBV27
j_gene: TRBJ2-1
CDR3aa: CASTASGAFSNEQFF

d_gene: TRBD1
v_gene: TRBV6-6
j_gene: TRBJ1-2
CDR3aa: CASSYGQGATTYGYTF

d_gene: TRBD1
v_gene: TRBV2
j_gene: TRBJ2-5
CDR3aa: CASLGTGETQYF

d_gene: NA
v_gene: TRBV6-6
j_gene: TRBJ1-2
CDR3aa: CASSYREEYGYTF